This note documents a single T cell receptor beta chain sequence. No antigen is known for it. The method was immunoSEQ multiplex PCR; TCRdb's version includes in-frame clones alone and lacks a portion of them. Of about 50,000 clones listed, roughly 85% are singletons. Separate from the roughly 670-subject first cohort, the approximately 130-subject validation cohort was the one that the donors belonged to. The sample is drawn from a study of cytomegalovirus exposure and HLA in healthy donors. Broader study findings: The study put some 150 TCR beta chains on its list as cytomegalovirus-associated.

The CDR3 extends over 15 amino acids. Germline-derived CDR1 and CDR2 are MRHNA and SNTAGT. Unmatched junction bases numbered 9, after V lost 6 bases and J lost 5 bases. V usage is TRBV6-4 and J usage is TRBJ2-1; 8 nucleotides match TRBD1. Sequencing was done on a sample of PBMCs. The source is a woman under 40 in good health and CMV-seronegative. The CDR3 loop reads CASSALGQDHNEQFF. The CDR3 nucleotides read TGTGCCAGCAGCGCTTTGGGACAGGACCACAATGAGCAGTTCTTC.